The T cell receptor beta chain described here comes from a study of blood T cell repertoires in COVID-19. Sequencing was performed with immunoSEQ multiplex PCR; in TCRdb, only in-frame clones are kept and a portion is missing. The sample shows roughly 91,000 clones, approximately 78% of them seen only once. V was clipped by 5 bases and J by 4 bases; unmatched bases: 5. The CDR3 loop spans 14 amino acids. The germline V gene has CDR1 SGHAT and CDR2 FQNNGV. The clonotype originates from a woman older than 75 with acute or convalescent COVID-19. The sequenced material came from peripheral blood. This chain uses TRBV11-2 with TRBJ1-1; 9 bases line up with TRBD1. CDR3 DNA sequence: TGTGCCAGCAGCCGTACAGGGGGCCTCACTGAAGCTTTCTTT. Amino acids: CASSRTGGLTEAFF.